Listed below are T cell receptor beta chains from one sample, sequenced in a study of identical twins. MiXCR was run by TCRdb on the 5' RACE reads, yielding one entry per CDR3 protein. Of 500,000 or so distinct CDR3 sequences listed, about 20% are singletons. Separately, the same data were catalogued under a study of T cells expressing NK-cell markers.

The sequenced sample was CD4+ T cells sorted from blood. Source of these receptors: a woman between 18 and 29 years old in good health. Each CDR3 is given with its conserved first and last residue. D genes are given only for firm matches.

d_call v_call cdr3_length cdr3_aa
TRBD1 TRBV5-1 14 CASSIGQEAETQYF
- TRBV20-1 15 CSASSADANTGELFF
TRBD2 TRBV6-1 14 CASKSGRRYNEQFF
- TRBV10-3 13 CAASGESNYGYTF
- TRBV6-1 16 CASSPLGLARSNEQFF
- TRBV5-6 14 CASSGRSGHYEQYF
- TRBV5-1 14 CASSLVLLQETQYF
- TRBV15 14 CATSRDNDGRRKFF
- TRBV7-6 14 CASSPSERPYEQYF
- TRBV20-1 14 CSAKSRLGFNEQYF
TRBD2 TRBV7-2 15 CASSLRREGLGELFF
- TRBV29-1 14 CSVVRDQNTGELFF
- TRBV3-1 15 CASSQDAGRYYGYTF
- TRBV5-6 13 CASSLARRETQYF
TRBD1 TRBV7-9 14 CASSLGDRVETQYF
TRBD1 TRBV5-1 16 CASSREGTVLIYEQYF
- TRBV9 15 CASSPHRQGYNEQFF
- TRBV5-1 14 CASSSDGLNEKLFF
- TRBV7-2 13 CASSLDSYNEQFF
- TRBV7-2 14 CASSFAQFPDTQYF
TRBD2 TRBV20-1 15 CSAGLAGGGTDTQYF
- TRBV6-5 12 CASGLSYNEQFF
TRBD1 TRBV27 16 CASSPHGTVPENEQFF
- TRBV6-1 10 CASSEDPAFF
TRBD2 TRBV4-3 17 CASSQGLAGDPYNEQFF
- TRBV7-9 11 CASTRETEAFF
- TRBV27 14 CASAGVGNNQPQHF
- TRBV7-2 15 CASSLIRGYTNEQFF
- TRBV12-3/TRBV12-4 14 CASSSTAGQSEQYF
TRBD2 TRBV29-1 13 CSVGGGDRDTQYF
- TRBV7-2 13 CASSLVLESPLHF
TRBD1 TRBV9 16 CASSAGQLSSYNEQFF
TRBD1 TRBV10-3 14 CAISLDRTNSPLHF
- TRBV7-2 13 CASSFRAINEQFF
TRBD2 TRBV20-1 14 CSAGLAGGGNEQFF
- TRBV2 11 CASSGPSPLHF
TRBD2 TRBV6-1 19 CASSQRGTSGGKISYEQYF
- TRBV20-1 17 CSARDSGGKPSYNEQFF
- TRBV10-3 15 CAIRGAQGLNTEAFF
TRBD1 TRBV29-1 15 CSVFTGTGNERGYTF
TRBD2 TRBV14 16 CASSQGRWTSDNEQFF
- TRBV7-2 13 CAIDRNFLGEQFF